The source of this T cell receptor (beta chain) is a study of shared clonotypes between healthy human individuals. Across the study: Plates per donor: three CD4 naive, three CD4 memory, two CD8 naive, one CD8 memory.

About this clone itself: Other DNA sequences in the sample encode the same CDR3.

Assay: immunoSEQ multiplex PCR; the TCRdb copy retains only in-frame clones and omits some. The sample carries 2 million to 2.5 million clones, approximately 95% recorded once. Looked up from germline, CDR1 is MGHRA and CDR2 is YSYEKL. V was pared by 4 bases and J by 4 bases, with 11 bases between. This CDR3 region has 15 residues. This chain joins TRBV4-1 and TRBJ2-6; maybe TRBD1 (5 bases). The source is a man younger than 35 in good health. Some clones in this sample may be carry-over from other donors' samples. The sample was naive CD4+ T cells from PBMCs. The subset denotes: CD45RA+ positively selected. CDR3 sequence (DNA): TGCGCCAGCAGCCCCCAGGGTTCCGGGGCCAACGTCCTGACTTTC. Its protein is CASSPQGSGANVLTF.